This T cell receptor beta chain came from a study of control samples from healthy donors and cancer patients. The germline V and J ends were trimmed by 0 bases and 2 bases, with 8 bases remaining between them. This CDR3 region has 14 residues. CDR1 is LNHNV and CDR2 is YYDKDF in the germline V gene (reference sequence). Clones were read by immunoSEQ multiplex PCR, and TCRdb kept only the in-frame ones, dropping some. The table shows tens of thousands of clones, with about 90% occurring only once. The chain couples TRBV15 to TRBJ2-7, with D unresolved. The receptor was isolated from a woman between 50 and 59 years old in good health. The material sequenced was blood. The CDR3 bases are TGTGCCACCAGCAGAGATTCCCAACCCTACGAGCAGTACTTC. Its translation: CATSRDSQPYEQYF.